The 5 T cell receptor beta chains in this list originate from one sample, sequenced in a study of shared clonotypes between healthy human individuals. Sequenced by immunoSEQ multiplex PCR; TCRdb stores in-frame clones only, minus some. The sample includes 450,000 or so clones, 75% to 80% seen only once; the top ten take about 12%. The sequenced sample consisted of PBMCs. Receptor source: a middle-aged woman in good health. Some clones in this sample may be carry-over from other donors' samples.

The chain joins TRBV10-2 to TRBJ2-1; TRBD2 matches 11 bases. With V trimmed by 3 bases and J by 2 bases, 12 bases remained unmatched. This CDR3 region has 19 residues. Germline lookup yields CDR1 WSHSY and CDR2 SAAADI. CDR3 sequence: CASSDPSAGLAGAYNEQFF. The CDR3 coding sequence is TGCGCCAGCAGTGACCCCTCCGCCGGACTAGCGGGTGCCTACAATGAGCAGTTCTTC.

The V call is TRBV6-5, the J call TRBJ1-4; D perhaps matches TRBD1 (6 bases). Looked up from germline, CDR1 is MNHEY and CDR2 is SVGAGI. Trimming stripped 6 bases from V and 4 bases from J, with 12 bases between. The CDR3 spans 14 residues. The CDR3 DNA follows: TGTGCCAGCAGGCGGGGGGCCGGTAATGAAAAACTGTTTTTT. Its protein product is CASRRGAGNEKLFF.

The rearrangement uses TRBV5-1 and TRBJ2-7, with 7 bases identical to TRBD2. CDR1 and CDR2 from the germline V gene are SGHRS and YFSETQ. The CDR3 length is 14 residues. Losses at the gene ends were 1 base for V and 2 bases for J; bases not matched to a gene: 3. The CDR3 nucleotides read TGCGCCAGCAGCTTGTTTGCGGGGGCCTACGAGCAGTACTTC. It codes for CASSLFAGAYEQYF.

V usage is TRBV5-4 and J usage is TRBJ2-5; 9 nucleotides agree with TRBD1. This CDR3 is 16 amino acids long. In germline, CDR1 is SGHNT, CDR2 YYREEE (reference sequence). Trimming removed 1 base from V and 4 bases from J; junction bases left unmatched: 8. The CDR3 loop is CASSLFGQGSRETQYF. CDR3 DNA: TGTGCCAGCAGCTTGTTCGGACAGGGGTCACGAGAGACCCAGTACTTC.

As to this clone: This may be a read error: a much more frequent sequence differs by one nucleotide. The chain uses TRBV7-8 and TRBJ2-7; 7 nucleotides match TRBD1. V was pared by 7 bases and J by 5 bases, with 14 bases of the junction left unmatched. CDR1 is SGHVS, CDR2 FQNEAQ, per germline. The CDR3 is 15 residues long. CDR3 sequence: CASTIYGTAPHEQYF. The CDR3 DNA reads TGTGCCAGCACAATCTACGGGACAGCCCCCCACGAGCAGTACTTC.